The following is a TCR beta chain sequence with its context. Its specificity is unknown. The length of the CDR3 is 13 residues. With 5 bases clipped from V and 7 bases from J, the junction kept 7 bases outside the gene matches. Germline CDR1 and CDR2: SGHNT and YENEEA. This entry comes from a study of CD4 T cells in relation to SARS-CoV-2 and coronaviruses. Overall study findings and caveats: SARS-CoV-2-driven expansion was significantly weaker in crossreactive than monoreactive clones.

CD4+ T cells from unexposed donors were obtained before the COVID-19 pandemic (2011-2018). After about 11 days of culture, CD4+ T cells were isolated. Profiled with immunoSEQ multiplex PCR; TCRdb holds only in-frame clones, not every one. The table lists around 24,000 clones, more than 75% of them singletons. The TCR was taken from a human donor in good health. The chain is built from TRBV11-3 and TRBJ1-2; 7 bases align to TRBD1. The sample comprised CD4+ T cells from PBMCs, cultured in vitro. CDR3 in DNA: TGTGCCAGCAGCCGTGCAGGGGGACTTGGCTACACCTTC. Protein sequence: CASSRAGGLGYTF.